This is a list of T cell receptor beta chains from one sample in a study of T cells in placental villitis. Assay used: immunoSEQ multiplex PCR; TCRdb lists only in-frame clones, some missing. The sample includes approximately 500 clones, less than 98% of them seen just once. The sequenced material came from placental tissue containing maternal and fetal cells. Receptors originate from a human donor in good health; the placental T cells may come from both mother and fetus. The CDR3 runs from the conserved cysteine through the conserved F or W. The order of the fields is clone size, J gene, V gene, D gene, CDR3 DNA, CDR3 protein. A D gene is named only where the DNA matches it firmly. Only part of the rows carry a size: once, few, many, or a class if the clone is expanded.

>.|TRBJ2-3|TRBV6-1|.
TGTGCCAGCAGTGAACTCGCCGGAGCCGGAGATACGCAGTATTTT
CASSELAGAGDTQYF
>.|TRBJ2-5|TRBV10-3|.
TGTGCCATCAGTGGGACAGAAGAGACCCAGTACTTC
CAISGTEETQYF
>.|TRBJ1-1|TRBV9|.
TGTGCCAGCAGGGGCCCGAAGAGGACTGAAGCTTTCTTT
CASRGPKRTEAFF
>.|TRBJ1-1|TRBV5-1|.
TGCGCCAGCAGCTCCATGGGGGTTGTTGAAGCTTTCTTT
CASSSMGVVEAFF
>.|TRBJ2-3|TRBV6-5|TRBD2
TGTGCCAGCAGTTACAGCGGGAGGGCCACGACAGATACGCAGTATTTT
CASSYSGRATTDTQYF
>.|TRBJ2-5|TRBV5-4|TRBD2
TGTGCCAGCAATGAAGCGGGGTCCCAGGGAGGGACCCAGTACTTC
CASNEAGSQGGTQYF
>.|TRBJ1-1|TRBV3-1/TRBV3-2|.
TGTGCCAGCAGCCAAAGAATGGCAATAGGACAGTTTATGAACACTGAAGCTTTCTTT
CASSQRMAIGQFMNTEAFF
>.|TRBJ1-3|TRBV6-1|.
TGTGCCAGCAGTGAGTGGCAGCTCTCTGGAAACACCATATATTTT
CASSEWQLSGNTIYF
>.|TRBJ2-5|TRBV9|.
TGTGCCAGCAGCGTAGGGCCAGGGCTCCGGGAGACCCAGTACTTC
CASSVGPGLRETQYF
>.|TRBJ1-3|TRBV14|.
TGTGCCAGCAGCCCGACAGTAAACACCATATATTTT
CASSPTVNTIYF
>.|TRBJ1-2|TRBV29-1|.
TGCAGCGTTGAAAACTATGGCTACAACTTC
CSVENYGYNF
>once|TRBJ2-2|TRBV5-6|.
TGTGCCAGCAGCTATAGCGGCGCGAACACCGGGGAGCTGTTTTTT
CASSYSGANTGELFF
>.|TRBJ1-1|TRBV11-3|.
TGTGCCAGCAGCCCCGTCTCCGGGGCCGAAGCTTTCTTT
CASSPVSGAEAFF
>.|TRBJ2-5|TRBV5-4|.
TGTGCCAGCAGCTTGGACCAAGAGACCCAGTACTTC
CASSLDQETQYF
>.|TRBJ2-5|TRBV5-8|TRBD1
TGTGCCAGCAGCTTACAGGGGGCAGCGGGAGAGACCCAGTACTTC
CASSLQGAAGETQYF
>.|TRBJ2-3|TRBV6-5|TRBD1
TGTGCCAGCAGTCTCCGGACAGGGGGTGCAGATACGCAGTATTTT
CASSLRTGGADTQYF
>.|TRBJ2-1|TRBV7-2|TRBD2
TGTGCCAGCACCCCCTCACTAGCGGTTTCCTACAATGAGCAGTTCTTC
CASTPSLAVSYNEQFF
>.|TRBJ2-3|TRBV3-1/TRBV3-2|TRBD2
TGTGCCAGCAGCCAAGGACTAGCGGGGGGGCGGGCCACAGATACGCAGTATTTT
CASSQGLAGGRATDTQYF
>.|TRBJ1-2|TRBV10-3|.
TGTGCCATCAGTGTTTTAGGGGGTGGCTACACCTTC
CAISVLGGGYTF
>once|TRBJ1-5|TRBV5-6|TRBD1
TGTGCCAGCAGCTCCCTCTCAGGGGGCCTAAGCAATCAGCCCCAGCATTTT
CASSSLSGGLSNQPQHF
>.|TRBJ2-3|TRBV2|TRBD2
TGTGCCAGCAGTGAAGCGCTAGCGGGGATCACAGATACGCAGTATTTT
CASSEALAGITDTQYF
>.|TRBJ1-6|TRBV14|TRBD1
TGTGCCACTAGGGACAGAAATTCACCCCTCCACTTT
CATRDRNSPLHF
>.|TRBJ1-1|TRBV29-1|.
TGCAGCGTTGTGTCGGGGAACACTGAAGCTTTCTTT
CSVVSGNTEAFF
>.|TRBJ2-3|TRBV9|.
TGTGCCAGCAGCGCAGTAGGCACAGATACGCAGTATTTT
CASSAVGTDTQYF
>.|TRBJ2-7|TRBV14|.
TGTGCCAGCAGTCCCCGCATCTCCTACGAGCAGTACTTC
CASSPRISYEQYF
>.|TRBJ1-4|TRBV9|.
TGTGCCAGCAGCCCTGGAGGGGCAACTAATGAAAAACTGTTTTTT
CASSPGGATNEKLFF
>.|TRBJ2-2|TRBV6-5|.
TGTGCCAGCAGTAGCACCGGGGAGCTGTTTTTT
CASSSTGELFF
>.|TRBJ1-2|TRBV6-5|.
TGTGCCAGCAGCACCCGGGAGCAGGACTACACCTTC
CASSTREQDYTF
>.|TRBJ2-6|TRBV21-1|.
TGTGCCAGCAGCAAGGTTAAAGGGTTCGGGGCCAACGTCCTGACTTTC
CASSKVKGFGANVLTF
>.|TRBJ2-5|TRBV7-9|.
TGTGCCAGCAGCTTAGCGGAGACCCAGTACTTC
CASSLAETQYF
>once|TRBJ2-7|TRBV5-1|.
TGCGCCAGCGCCAACTCCTACGAGCAGTACTTC
CASANSYEQYF
>.|TRBJ2-7|TRBV29-1|.
TGCAGCGTTGAGTTTTTCGACGAGTACGAGCAGTACTTC
CSVEFFDEYEQYF
>once|TRBJ1-2|TRBV25-1|TRBD1
TGTGCCAGCAGTGAATATATTGAGGGGGCCTATGGCTACACCTTC
CASSEYIEGAYGYTF
>.|TRBJ2-5|TRBV20-1|.
TGCAGTGCGGCGCCAAGGACCCAGTACTTC
CSAAPRTQYF
>.|TRBJ2-2|TRBV9|.
TGTGCCAGTGGTGGGGGCCTGTCGGCCGGGGAGCTGTTTTTT
CASGGGLSAGELFF
>once|TRBJ2-1|TRBV25-1|.
TGTGCCAGCAGTGAGCTAGTTATGGGTGAGCAGTTCTTC
CASSELVMGEQFF
>.|TRBJ2-3|TRBV10-2|TRBD2
TGCGCCAGCAGTTTTACCGGGACTAGCGGAGATACGCAGTATTTT
CASSFTGTSGDTQYF
>.|TRBJ2-4|TRBV18|.
TGTGCCAGCTCACCACGGGATCTGGTCATTCAGTACTTC
CASSPRDLVIQYF
>.|TRBJ2-5|TRBV19|TRBD1
TGTGCCAGTAGTACTCACAGGGGCCAAGAGACCCAGTACTTC
CASSTHRGQETQYF
>.|TRBJ1-2|TRBV10-3|.
TGTGCCATCAGGGCTTCAGGGCAAGGCCCTCGAAGCTACACCTTC
CAIRASGQGPRSYTF
>.|TRBJ2-6|TRBV11-3|.
TGTGCCAGCAGCGCCACGCGAGGCGGGGCTGGGGCCAACGTCCTGACTTTC
CASSATRGGAGANVLTF
>.|TRBJ1-3|TRBV5-1|TRBD1
TGCGCCAGTAAAAGGGACAGCCAGGGAGGAAACACCATATATTTT
CASKRDSQGGNTIYF
>.|TRBJ2-2|TRBV4-2|.
TGTGCCAGCAGCCAAGGTCTTCCCACCGGGGAGCTGTTTTTT
CASSQGLPTGELFF
>once|TRBJ1-4|TRBV6-5|.
TGTGCCAGCAGTTACAGGGGACATAATGAAAAACTGTTTTTT
CASSYRGHNEKLFF
>.|TRBJ2-6|TRBV5-1|.
TGCGCCAGCAGCCCACTGGAGGCCAACGTCCTGACTTTC
CASSPLEANVLTF
>.|TRBJ2-1|TRBV15|TRBD1
TGTGCCACCAGCAGGGGGGACAGGGGGCTAGTAAATGAGCAGTTCTTC
CATSRGDRGLVNEQFF
>.|TRBJ2-3|TRBV13|TRBD1
TGTGCCAGCAGCTTGGGTTTCGACAGGGGAGGTGGGGATACGCAGTATTTT
CASSLGFDRGGGDTQYF
>.|TRBJ2-5|TRBV27|.
TGTGCCAGCAGTTATGGCAGGGAAAAGACCCAGTACTTC
CASSYGREKTQYF
>.|TRBJ2-3|TRBV5-1|TRBD2
TGCGCCAGCAGCTTAGCGGGGGGCCAGGTAGATACGCAGTATTTT
CASSLAGGQVDTQYF
>.|TRBJ1-2|TRBV27|TRBD1
TGTGCCAGCGCCTCCCTTCGGGACAGGGTTAACTATGGCTACACCTTC
CASASLRDRVNYGYTF
>once|TRBJ1-1|TRBV30|.
TGTGCCTGGAGCCTCTTCGGGGCTCCCACTGAAGCTTTCTTT
CAWSLFGAPTEAFF
>.|TRBJ1-2|TRBV30|.
TGTGCCTGGAGAGGTGGGGGCTACACCTTC
CAWRGGGYTF
>.|TRBJ2-1|TRBV7-3|.
TGTGCCAGCAGCTTATCGGCTAGCGACTACAATGAGCAGTTCTTC
CASSLSASDYNEQFF
>.|TRBJ2-2|TRBV6-6|.
TGTGCCAGCACACCGAACTACTCCGGGGAGCTGTTTTTT
CASTPNYSGELFF
>.|TRBJ2-1|TRBV19|.
TGTGCCAGTACAAGCGGGTCTTACAATGAGCAGTTCTTC
CASTSGSYNEQFF
>.|TRBJ1-5|TRBV10-3|.
TGTGCCATCAGTGCTACGGGGGGCGGTAATAATCAGCCCCAGCATTTT
CAISATGGGNNQPQHF
>once|TRBJ2-2|TRBV6-6|.
TGTGCCAGCAGTCCAACGGCAGGGTCAGCGAACACCGGGGAGCTGTTTTTT
CASSPTAGSANTGELFF
>.|TRBJ2-1|TRBV18|TRBD1
TGTGCCAGCTCACGACCGGGACAGGGGTACAATGAGCAGTTCTTC
CASSRPGQGYNEQFF
>.|TRBJ2-3|TRBV12-3/TRBV12-4|.
TGTGCCAGTAGCAGGGGCCGGTCAGATACGCAGTATTTT
CASSRGRSDTQYF
>.|TRBJ2-4|TRBV12-3/TRBV12-4|.
TGTGCCAGCAGTTCAATGGAGTTCGGCATTCAGTACTTC
CASSSMEFGIQYF